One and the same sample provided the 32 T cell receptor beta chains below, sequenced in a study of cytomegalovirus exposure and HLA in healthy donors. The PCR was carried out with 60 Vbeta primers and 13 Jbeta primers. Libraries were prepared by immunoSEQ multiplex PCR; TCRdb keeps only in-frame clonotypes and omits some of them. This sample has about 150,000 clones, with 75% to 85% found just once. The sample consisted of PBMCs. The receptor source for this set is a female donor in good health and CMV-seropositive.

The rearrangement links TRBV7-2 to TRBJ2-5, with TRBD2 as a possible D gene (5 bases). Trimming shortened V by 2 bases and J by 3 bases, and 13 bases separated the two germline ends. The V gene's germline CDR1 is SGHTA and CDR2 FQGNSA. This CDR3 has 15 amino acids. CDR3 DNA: TGTGCCAGCAGCTTAAAGAACGGAGGAAAAGAGACCCAGTACTTC. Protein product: CASSLKNGGKETQYF.

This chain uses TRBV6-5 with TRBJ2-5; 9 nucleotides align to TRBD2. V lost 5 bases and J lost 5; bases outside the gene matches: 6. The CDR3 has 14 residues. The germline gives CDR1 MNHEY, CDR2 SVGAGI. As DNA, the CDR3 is TGTGCCAGCAGTGGGGTAGCGGGAGTTGAGACCCAGTACTTC. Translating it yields CASSGVAGVETQYF.

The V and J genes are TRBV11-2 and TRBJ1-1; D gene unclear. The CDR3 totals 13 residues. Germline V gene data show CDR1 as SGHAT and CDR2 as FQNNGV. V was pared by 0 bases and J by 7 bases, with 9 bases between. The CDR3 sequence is CASSLDQRIEAFF. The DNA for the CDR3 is TGTGCCAGCAGCTTAGATCAGAGGATTGAAGCTTTCTTT.

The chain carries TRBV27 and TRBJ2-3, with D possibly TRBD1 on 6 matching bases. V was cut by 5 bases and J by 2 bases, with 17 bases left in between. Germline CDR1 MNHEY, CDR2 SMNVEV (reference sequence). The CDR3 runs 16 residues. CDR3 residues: CASSPRQVSYTDTQYF. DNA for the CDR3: TGTGCCAGCAGTCCCCGACAGGTCTCCTACACAGATACGCAGTATTTT.

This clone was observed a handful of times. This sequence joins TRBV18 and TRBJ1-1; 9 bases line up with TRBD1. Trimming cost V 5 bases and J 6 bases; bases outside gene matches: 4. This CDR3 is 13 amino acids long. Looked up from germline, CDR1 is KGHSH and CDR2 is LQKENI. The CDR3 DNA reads TGTGCCAGCTCAATTTACAGGGGGCCTGAAGCTTTCTTT. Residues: CASSIYRGPEAFF.

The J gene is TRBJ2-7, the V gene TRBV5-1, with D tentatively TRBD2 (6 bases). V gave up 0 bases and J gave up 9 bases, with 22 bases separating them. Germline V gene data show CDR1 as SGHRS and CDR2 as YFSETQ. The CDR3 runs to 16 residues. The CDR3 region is CASSLGAGSLAPGQYF. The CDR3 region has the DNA TGCGCCAGCAGCTTGGGAGCGGGTTCCCTGGCCCCGGGGCAGTACTTC.

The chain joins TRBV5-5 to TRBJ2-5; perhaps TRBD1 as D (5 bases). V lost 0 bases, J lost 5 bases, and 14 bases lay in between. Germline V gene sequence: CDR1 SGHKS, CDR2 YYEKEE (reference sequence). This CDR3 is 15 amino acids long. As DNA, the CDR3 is TGTGCCAGCAGCTTGGTAGGGGTAGTTTGGGAGACCCAGTACTTC. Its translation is CASSLVGVVWETQYF.

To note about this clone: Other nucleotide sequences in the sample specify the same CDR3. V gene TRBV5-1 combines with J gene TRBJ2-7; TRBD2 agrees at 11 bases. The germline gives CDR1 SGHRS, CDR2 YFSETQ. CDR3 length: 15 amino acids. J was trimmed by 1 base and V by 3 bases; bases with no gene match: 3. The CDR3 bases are TGCGCCAGCAGCTCCGGACTAGCGGGTTCCTACGAGCAGTACTTC. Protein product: CASSSGLAGSYEQYF.

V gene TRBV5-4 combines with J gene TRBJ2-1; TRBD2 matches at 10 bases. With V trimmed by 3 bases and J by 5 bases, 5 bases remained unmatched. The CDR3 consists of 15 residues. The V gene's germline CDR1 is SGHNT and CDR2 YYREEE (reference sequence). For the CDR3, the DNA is TGTGCCAGCAGCTCCCCTAGCGGGAGAAACAATGAGCAGTTCTTC. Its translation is CASSSPSGRNNEQFF.

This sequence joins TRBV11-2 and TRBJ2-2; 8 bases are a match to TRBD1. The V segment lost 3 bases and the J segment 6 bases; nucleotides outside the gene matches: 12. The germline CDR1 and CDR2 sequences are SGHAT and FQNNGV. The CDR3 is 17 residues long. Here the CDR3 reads CASSFTPGGATAGELFF. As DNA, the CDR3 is TGTGCCAGCAGCTTTACCCCAGGGGGCGCGACCGCCGGGGAGCTGTTTTTT.

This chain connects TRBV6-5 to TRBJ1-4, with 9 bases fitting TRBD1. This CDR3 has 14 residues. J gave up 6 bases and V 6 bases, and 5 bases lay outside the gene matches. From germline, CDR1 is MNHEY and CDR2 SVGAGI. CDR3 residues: CASREGQGDEKLFF. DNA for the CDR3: TGTGCCAGCAGGGAGGGACAGGGAGATGAAAAACTGTTTTTT.

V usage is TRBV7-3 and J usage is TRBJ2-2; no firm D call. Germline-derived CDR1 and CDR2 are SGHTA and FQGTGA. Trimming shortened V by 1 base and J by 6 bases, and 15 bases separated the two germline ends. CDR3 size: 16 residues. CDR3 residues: CASSLNSVVTAGELFF. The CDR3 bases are TGTGCCAGCAGCTTAAATTCCGTCGTTACTGCCGGGGAGCTGTTTTTT.

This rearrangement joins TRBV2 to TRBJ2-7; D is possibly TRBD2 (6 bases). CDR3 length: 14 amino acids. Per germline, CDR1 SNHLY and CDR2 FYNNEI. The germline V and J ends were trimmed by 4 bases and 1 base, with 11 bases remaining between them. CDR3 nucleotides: TGTGCCAGCAGTGGGGCGGGAATGTCCTACGAGCAGTACTTC. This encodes CASSGAGMSYEQYF.

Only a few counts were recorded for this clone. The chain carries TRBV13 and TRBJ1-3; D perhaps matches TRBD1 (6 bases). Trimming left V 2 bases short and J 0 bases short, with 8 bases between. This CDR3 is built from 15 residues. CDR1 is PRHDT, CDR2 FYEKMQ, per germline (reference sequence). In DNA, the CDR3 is TGTGCCAGCAGCTTACCAGGGGCCTCTGGAAACACCATATATTTT. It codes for CASSLPGASGNTIYF.

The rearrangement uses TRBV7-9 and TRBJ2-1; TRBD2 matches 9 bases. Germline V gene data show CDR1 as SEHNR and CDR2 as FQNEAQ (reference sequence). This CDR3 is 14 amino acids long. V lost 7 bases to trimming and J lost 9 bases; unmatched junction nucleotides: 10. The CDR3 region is CASNMRGGQSEQFF. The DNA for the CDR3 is TGTGCCAGCAACATGCGGGGGGGGCAGAGTGAGCAGTTCTTC.

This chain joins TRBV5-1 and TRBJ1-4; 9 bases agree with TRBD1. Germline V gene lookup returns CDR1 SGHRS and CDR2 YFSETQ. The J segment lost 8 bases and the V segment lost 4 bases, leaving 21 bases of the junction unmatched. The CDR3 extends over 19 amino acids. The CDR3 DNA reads TGCGCCAGCAGCCCAATAGGGGGAACCGGGACAGGGTTGAGAGAAAAACTGTTTTTT. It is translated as CASSPIGGTGTGLREKLFF.

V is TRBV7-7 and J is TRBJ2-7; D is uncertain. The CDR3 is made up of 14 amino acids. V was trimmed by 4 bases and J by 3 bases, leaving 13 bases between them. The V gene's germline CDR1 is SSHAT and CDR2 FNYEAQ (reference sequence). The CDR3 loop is CASSSEPGSYEQYF. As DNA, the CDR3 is TGTGCCAGCAGCTCCGAACCGGGTAGCTACGAGCAGTACTTC.

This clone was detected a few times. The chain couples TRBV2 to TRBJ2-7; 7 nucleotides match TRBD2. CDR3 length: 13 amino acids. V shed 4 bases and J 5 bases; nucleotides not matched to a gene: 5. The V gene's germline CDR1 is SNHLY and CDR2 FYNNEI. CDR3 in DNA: TGTGCCAGCAGTGCCAGCGGGGATCACGAGCAGTACTTC. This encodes CASSASGDHEQYF.

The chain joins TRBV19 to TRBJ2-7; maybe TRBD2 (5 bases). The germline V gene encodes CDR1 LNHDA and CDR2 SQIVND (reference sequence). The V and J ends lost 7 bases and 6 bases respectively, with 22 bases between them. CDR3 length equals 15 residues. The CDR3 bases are TGTGCCAGTATGGCCATGGTGGGAGTTCCGGCCGAGCAGTACTTC. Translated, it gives CASMAMVGVPAEQYF. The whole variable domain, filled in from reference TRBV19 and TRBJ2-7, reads DGGITQSPKYLFRKEGQNVTLSCEQNLNHDAMYWYRQDPGQGLRLIYYSQIVNDFQKGDIAEGYSVSREKKESFPLTVTSAQKNPTAFYLCASMAMVGVPAEQYFGPGTRLTVT.

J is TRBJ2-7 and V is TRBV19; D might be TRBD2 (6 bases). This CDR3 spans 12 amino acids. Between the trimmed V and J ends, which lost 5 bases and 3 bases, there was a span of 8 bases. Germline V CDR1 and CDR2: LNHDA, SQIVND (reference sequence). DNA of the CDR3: TGTGCCAGTAGTCCCGGGGGCTACGAGCAGTACTTC. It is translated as CASSPGGYEQYF.

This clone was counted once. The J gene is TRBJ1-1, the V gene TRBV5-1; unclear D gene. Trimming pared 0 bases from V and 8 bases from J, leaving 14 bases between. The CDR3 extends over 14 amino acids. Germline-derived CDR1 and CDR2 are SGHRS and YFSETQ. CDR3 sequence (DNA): TGCGCCAGCAGCTTGGTAGCGACGGTGGGGGAAGCTTTCTTT. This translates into CASSLVATVGEAFF.

CDR3 DNA: TGTGCCAGCAGCCCGGCGGGCTCTATGAACACTGAAGCTTTCTTT. Protein sequence: CASSPAGSMNTEAFF. The V call is TRBV7-9, the J call TRBJ1-1, with D uncertain. This CDR3 is built from 15 residues. Germline V gene data show CDR1 as SEHNR and CDR2 as FQNEAQ (reference sequence). Deletions cut 5 bases from V and 0 bases from J, with 13 bases between. Using reference TRBV7-9 and TRBJ1-1 for the parts outside the CDR3, the full variable domain is DTGVSQNPRHKITKRGQNVTFRCDPISEHNRLYWYRQTLGQGPEFLTYFQNEAQLEKSRLLSDRFSAERPKGSFSTLEIQRTEQGDSAMYLCASSPAGSMNTEAFFGQGTRLTVV.

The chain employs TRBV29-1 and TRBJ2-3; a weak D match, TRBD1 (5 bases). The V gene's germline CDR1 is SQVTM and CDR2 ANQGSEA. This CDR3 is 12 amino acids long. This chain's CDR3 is CTALQGHVTQYF. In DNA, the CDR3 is TGCACCGCCCTCCAAGGACATGTTACGCAGTATTTT.

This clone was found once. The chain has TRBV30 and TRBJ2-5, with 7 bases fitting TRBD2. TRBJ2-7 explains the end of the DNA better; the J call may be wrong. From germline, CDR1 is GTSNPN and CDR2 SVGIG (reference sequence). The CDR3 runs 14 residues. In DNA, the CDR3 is TGTGCCTGGAGTACGGATCGGGGGGTCTACGAGCAGTACTTC. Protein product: CAWSTDRGVYEQYF.

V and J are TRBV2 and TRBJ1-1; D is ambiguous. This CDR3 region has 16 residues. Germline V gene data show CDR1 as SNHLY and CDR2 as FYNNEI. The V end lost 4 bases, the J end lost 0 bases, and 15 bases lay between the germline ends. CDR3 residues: CASSVRQMLMNTEAFF. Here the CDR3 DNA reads TGTGCCAGCAGTGTGCGGCAGATGCTCATGAACACTGAAGCTTTCTTT.

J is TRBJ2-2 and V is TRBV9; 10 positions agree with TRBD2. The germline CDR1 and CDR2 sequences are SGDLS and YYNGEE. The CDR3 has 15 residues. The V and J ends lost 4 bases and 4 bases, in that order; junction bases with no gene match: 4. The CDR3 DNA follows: TGTGCCAGCAGCAGCGGGAGGGCCCGCACCGGGGAGCTGTTTTTT. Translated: CASSSGRARTGELFF. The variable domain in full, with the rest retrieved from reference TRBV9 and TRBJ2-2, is DSGVTQTPKHLITATGQRVTLRCSPRSGDLSVYWYQQSLDQGLQFLIQYYNGEERAKGNILERFSAQQFPDLHSELNLSSLELGDSALYFCASSSGRARTGELFFGEGSRLTVL.

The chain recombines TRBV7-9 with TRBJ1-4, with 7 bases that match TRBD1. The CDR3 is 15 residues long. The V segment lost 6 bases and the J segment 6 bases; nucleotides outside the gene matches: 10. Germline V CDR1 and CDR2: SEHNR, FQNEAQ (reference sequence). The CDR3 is CASSRDSRGHEKLFF. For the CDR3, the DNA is TGTGCCAGCAGTCGGGACAGTCGAGGTCATGAAAAACTGTTTTTT.

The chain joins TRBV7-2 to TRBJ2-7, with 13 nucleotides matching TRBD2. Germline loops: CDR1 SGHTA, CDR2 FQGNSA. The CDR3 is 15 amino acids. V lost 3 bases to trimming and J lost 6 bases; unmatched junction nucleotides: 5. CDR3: CASSLNGLAGVEQYF. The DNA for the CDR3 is TGTGCCAGCAGCTTGAATGGACTAGCGGGAGTCGAGCAGTACTTC.

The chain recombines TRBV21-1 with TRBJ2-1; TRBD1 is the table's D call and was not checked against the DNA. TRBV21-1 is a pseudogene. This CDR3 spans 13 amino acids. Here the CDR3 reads CASMGQKVNEQFF. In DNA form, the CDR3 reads TGTGCCAGCATGGGACAGAAAGTTAATGAGCAGTTCTTC.

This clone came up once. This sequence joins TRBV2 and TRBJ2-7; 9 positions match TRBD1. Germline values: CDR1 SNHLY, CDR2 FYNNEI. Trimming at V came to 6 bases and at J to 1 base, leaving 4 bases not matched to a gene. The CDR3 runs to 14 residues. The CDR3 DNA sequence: TGTGCCAGCAGCTCCGGGACAGGGTCCTACGAGCAGTACTTC. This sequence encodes CASSSGTGSYEQYF.

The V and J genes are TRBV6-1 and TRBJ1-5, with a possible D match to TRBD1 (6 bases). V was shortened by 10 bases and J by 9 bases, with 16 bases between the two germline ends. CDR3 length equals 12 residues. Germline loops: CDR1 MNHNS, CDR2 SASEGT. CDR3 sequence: CATLQGWGPQHF. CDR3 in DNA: TGTGCCACCCTACAGGGCTGGGGGCCCCAGCATTTT.

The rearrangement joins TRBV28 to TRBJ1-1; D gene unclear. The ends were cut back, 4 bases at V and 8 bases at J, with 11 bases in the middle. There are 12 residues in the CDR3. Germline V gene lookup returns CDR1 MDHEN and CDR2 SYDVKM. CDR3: CASSSSTFEAFF. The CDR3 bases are TGTGCCAGCAGTTCTTCTACGTTCGAAGCTTTCTTT. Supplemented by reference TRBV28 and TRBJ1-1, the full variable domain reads DVKVTQSSRYLVKRTGEKVFLECVQDMDHENMFWYRQDPGLGLRLIYFSYDVKMKEKGDIPEGYSVSREKKERFSLILESASTNQTSMYLCASSSSTFEAFFGQGTRLTVV.